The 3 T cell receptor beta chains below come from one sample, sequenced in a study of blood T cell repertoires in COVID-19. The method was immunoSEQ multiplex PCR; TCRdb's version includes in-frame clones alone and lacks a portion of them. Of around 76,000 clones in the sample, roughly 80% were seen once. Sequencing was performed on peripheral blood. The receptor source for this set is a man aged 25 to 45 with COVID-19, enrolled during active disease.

CDR3 DNA: TGTGCCAGCAGCCAAGAAACCGCCACGGTCCCCTATGGCTACACCTTC. This sequence encodes CASSQETATVPYGYTF. The chain links TRBV4-2 to TRBJ1-2; unclear D gene. This CDR3 contains 16 residues. From germline, CDR1 is LGHNA and CDR2 YNFKEQ. V was trimmed by 0 bases and J by 4 bases, leaving 15 bases between them.

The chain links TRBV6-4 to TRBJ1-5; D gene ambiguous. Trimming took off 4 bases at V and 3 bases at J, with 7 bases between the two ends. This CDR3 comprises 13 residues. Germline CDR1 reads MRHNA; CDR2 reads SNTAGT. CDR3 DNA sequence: TGTGCCAGCAGTGGAACAGTCAATCAGCCCCAGCATTTT. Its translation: CASSGTVNQPQHF.

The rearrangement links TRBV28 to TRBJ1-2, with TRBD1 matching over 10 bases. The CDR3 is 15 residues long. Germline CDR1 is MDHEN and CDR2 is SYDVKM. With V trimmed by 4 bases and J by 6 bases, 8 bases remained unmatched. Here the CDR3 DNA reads TGTGCCAGCAGTTGGGCCGGGACAGGGGAAGATGGCTACACCTTC. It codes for CASSWAGTGEDGYTF.